The T cell receptor beta chain under discussion was sequenced for a study of cytomegalovirus exposure and HLA in healthy donors. It was with 60 Vbeta and 13 Jbeta primers that the PCR ran. Produced via immunoSEQ multiplex PCR; TCRdb's table is partial and in-frame only. The sample lists approximately 170,000 clones; around 80% were seen once. The CDR3 length is 14 residues. The germline gives CDR1 SGHRS, CDR2 YFSETQ. The ends were cut back, 5 bases at V and 4 bases at J, with 15 bases in the middle. Regarding donors, all were healthy bone marrow donors. This clone was counted a few times. Its antigen is as yet unknown. Study results and caveats: Segments of the TCR beta V type were, in most cases, productive about 90% or about 30% of the time in an earlier analysis. Judged likely to be a sequencing artifact was a cluster of highly shared sequence variants. When analyzed later, a missense DCLRE1C variant was found to be linked to TCR beta V- and J-gene trimming.

This chain connects TRBV5-1 to TRBJ1-1, with unresolved D. This clonotype was obtained from a woman between 35 and 50 years old in good health and CMV-seropositive. Sequenced material: PBMCs. The CDR3 reads CASRPLDGITEAFF. The DNA for the CDR3 is TGCGCCAGCAGACCCCTGGACGGGATCACTGAAGCTTTCTTT.